These 10 T cell receptor beta chains originate from one sample sequenced in a study of blood T cell repertoires in COVID-19. Produced via immunoSEQ multiplex PCR; TCRdb's table is partial and in-frame only. The data hold a few hundred thousand clones, with 82% observed a single time. Sequenced material: PBMCs or T cells enriched from blood (not recorded which). These receptors were taken from a man between 40 and 49 years old who had been exposed to COVID-19.

The genes are TRBV19 and TRBJ2-1; 11 bases fit TRBD2. V dropped 6 bases and J dropped 3; count of bases not matched to a gene: 13. The CDR3 is 18 residues long. Germline loops: CDR1 LNHDA, CDR2 SQIVND (reference sequence). CDR3 nucleotide sequence: TGTGCCAGTAGACCCCCCCCACAAACTAGCGGGGGCTACAATGAGCAGTTCTTC. Protein product: CASRPPPQTSGGYNEQFF.

This CDR3 reads CASRSSGTGMNEQFF. The CDR3 DNA reads as TGTGCCAGCAGATCGTCCGGGACAGGAATGAATGAGCAGTTCTTC. The gene calls are TRBV7-9 and TRBJ2-1; the match to TRBD1 covers 8 bases. The CDR3 is made up of 15 amino acids. From germline, CDR1 is SEHNR and CDR2 FQNEAQ (reference sequence). V dropped 6 bases and J dropped 7; count of bases not matched to a gene: 11. Variable domain in full (rest from reference TRBV7-9 and TRBJ2-1): DTGVSQNPRHKITKRGQNVTFRCDPISEHNRLYWYRQTLGQGPEFLTYFQNEAQLEKSRLLSDRFSAERPKGSFSTLEIQRTEQGDSAMYLCASRSSGTGMNEQFFGPGTRLTVL.

This chain links TRBV4-1 with TRBJ1-2; 9 bases are shared with TRBD1. This CDR3 spans 13 amino acids. Trimming at V came to 4 bases and at J to 7 bases, leaving 4 bases not matched to a gene. Germline V gene data show CDR1 as MGHRA and CDR2 as YSYEKL. This CDR3 is CASSPWTGAGYTF. The CDR3 nucleotides read TGCGCCAGCAGCCCCTGGACAGGGGCTGGCTACACCTTC.

A few counts support this clone. The chain carries TRBV6-5 and TRBJ1-5; D gene unclear. V was pared by 8 bases and J by 1 base, with 9 bases between. The length of the CDR3 is 13 residues. In germline, CDR1 is MNHEY, CDR2 SVGAGI. This CDR3 is CASLESSNQPQHF. CDR3 bases: TGTGCCAGCCTAGAAAGCAGCAATCAGCCCCAGCATTTT.

The CDR3 reads CASRRDRGLTGELFF. CDR3 bases: TGTGCCAGCAGGAGGGACAGGGGGCTTACCGGGGAGCTGTTTTTT. The J gene is TRBJ2-2, the V gene TRBV2, with TRBD1 matching over 12 bases. The V gene end was trimmed by 6 bases and the J gene end by 5 bases; junction bases not matched to a gene: 4. The CDR3 is 15 residues long. In germline, CDR1 is SNHLY, CDR2 FYNNEI.

The chain carries TRBV2 and TRBJ1-5, with unresolved D. CDR3 length: 13 residues. The V end lost 7 bases, the J end lost 0 bases, and 7 bases lay between the germline ends. Germline V gives CDR1 SNHLY, CDR2 FYNNEI. CDR3 region: CASKRDSNQPQHF. CDR3 bases: TGTGCCAGCAAACGCGATAGCAATCAGCCCCAGCATTTT.

The chain employs TRBV7-9 and TRBJ2-2, with 7 bases fitting TRBD2. Germline CDR1 is SEHNR and CDR2 is FQNEAQ (reference sequence). The CDR3 loop spans 15 amino acids. After removal of 3 bases from V and 6 bases from J, the junction contained 7 bases not matched to a gene. CDR3 DNA: TGTGCCAGCAGCTTGGAGGCGGGAGTACCCGGGGAGCTGTTTTTT. Its protein is CASSLEAGVPGELFF.

This clone was counted once. The J gene is TRBJ1-5, the V gene TRBV27, with 9 bases identical to TRBD1. Looked up from germline, CDR1 is MNHEY and CDR2 is SMNVEV (reference sequence). The V gene end was trimmed by 5 bases and the J gene end by 6 bases; junction bases not matched to a gene: 5. This CDR3 spans 14 amino acids. CDR3 in amino acids: CASSDTGGTQPQHF. The CDR3 DNA follows: TGTGCCAGCAGTGACACAGGGGGCACTCAGCCCCAGCATTTT.

The V and J genes are TRBV9 and TRBJ2-2; a weak D match, TRBD2 (6 bases). The V end lost 0 bases, the J end lost 0 bases, and 9 bases lay between the germline ends. CDR3 length equals 16 residues. Looked up from germline, CDR1 is SGDLS and CDR2 is YYNGEE. CDR3 sequence reads: CASSVGRETNTGELFF. The CDR3 DNA reads TGTGCCAGCAGCGTAGGACGGGAGACGAACACCGGGGAGCTGTTTTTT.

This clone was detected a few times. The rearrangement uses TRBV5-4 and TRBJ2-4, with 11 nucleotides matching TRBD2. The CDR3 extends over 16 amino acids. Trimming at V came to 0 bases and at J to 6 bases, leaving 5 bases not matched to a gene. CDR1 SGHNT and CDR2 YYREEE come from the germline V gene (reference sequence). CDR3 amino acids: CASSLELAGVGNIQYF. CDR3 sequence (DNA): TGTGCCAGCAGCTTGGAACTAGCGGGAGTAGGAAACATTCAGTACTTC.